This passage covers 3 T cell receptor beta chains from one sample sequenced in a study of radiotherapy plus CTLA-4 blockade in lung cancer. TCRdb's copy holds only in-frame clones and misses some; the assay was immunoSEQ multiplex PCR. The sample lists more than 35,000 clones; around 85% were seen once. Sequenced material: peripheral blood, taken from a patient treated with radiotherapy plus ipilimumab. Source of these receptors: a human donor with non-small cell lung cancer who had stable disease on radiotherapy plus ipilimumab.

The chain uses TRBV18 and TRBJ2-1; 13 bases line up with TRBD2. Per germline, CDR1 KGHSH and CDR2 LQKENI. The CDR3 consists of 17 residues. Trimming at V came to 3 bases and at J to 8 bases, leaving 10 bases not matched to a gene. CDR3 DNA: TGTGCCAGCTCACCGCGGACTAGCGGGAGTCATGGAGATGAGCAGTTCTTC. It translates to CASSPRTSGSHGDEQFF.

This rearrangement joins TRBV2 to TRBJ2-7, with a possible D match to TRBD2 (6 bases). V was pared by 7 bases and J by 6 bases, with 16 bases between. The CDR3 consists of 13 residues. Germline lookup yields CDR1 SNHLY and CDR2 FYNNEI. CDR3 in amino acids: CASTFSGLPEQYF. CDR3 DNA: TGTGCCAGCACCTTTAGCGGTCTTCCCGAGCAGTACTTC.

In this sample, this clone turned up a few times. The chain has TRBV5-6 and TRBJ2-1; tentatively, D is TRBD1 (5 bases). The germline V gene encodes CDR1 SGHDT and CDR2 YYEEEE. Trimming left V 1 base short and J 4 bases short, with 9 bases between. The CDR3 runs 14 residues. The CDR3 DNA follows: TGTGCCAGCAGCTTGTTCGACAGTTACAATGAGCAGTTCTTC. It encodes CASSLFDSYNEQFF.